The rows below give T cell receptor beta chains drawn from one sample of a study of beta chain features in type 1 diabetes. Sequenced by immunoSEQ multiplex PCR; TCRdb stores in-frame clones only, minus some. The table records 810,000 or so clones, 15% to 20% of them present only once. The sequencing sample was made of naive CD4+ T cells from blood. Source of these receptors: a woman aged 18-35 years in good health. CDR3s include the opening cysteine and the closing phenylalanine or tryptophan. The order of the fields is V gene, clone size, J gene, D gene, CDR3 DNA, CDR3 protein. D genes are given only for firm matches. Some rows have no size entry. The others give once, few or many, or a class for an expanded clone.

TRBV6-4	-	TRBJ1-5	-	TGTGCCAGCAGCCCCAGGGGCAATCAGCCCCAGCATTTT	CASSPRGNQPQHF
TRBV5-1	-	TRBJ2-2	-	TGCGCCAGCAGCTTGATCCCCGGGGAGCTGTTTTTT	CASSLIPGELFF
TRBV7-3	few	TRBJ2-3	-	TGTGCCAGCAGCACAGACCCATCAGGACACCGCACAGATACGCAGTATTTT	CASSTDPSGHRTDTQYF
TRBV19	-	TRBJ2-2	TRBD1	TGTGCCAGTAGTCCCCGGGACAGATACACCGGGGAGCTGTTTTTT	CASSPRDRYTGELFF
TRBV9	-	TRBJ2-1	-	TGTGCCAGCAGCCCCCGGGGCACCTTGGGGGGTGGCAATGAGCAGTTCTTC	CASSPRGTLGGGNEQFF
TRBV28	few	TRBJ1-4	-	TGTGCCAGCAGCCTCCCAAGGCGAGGAGAAAAACTGTTTTTT	CASSLPRRGEKLFF
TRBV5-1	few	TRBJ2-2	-	TGCGCCAGCAGCTTGGACTTGGCGGGACGGACCGGGGAGCTGTTTTTT	CASSLDLAGRTGELFF
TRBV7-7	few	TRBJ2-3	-	TGTGCTAGCAGCTCTCTAAATTCAGATACGCAGTATTTT	CASSSLNSDTQYF
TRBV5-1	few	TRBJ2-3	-	TGCGCCAGCAGCTACCCGGGACAACCCACAGATACGCAGTATTTT	CASSYPGQPTDTQYF
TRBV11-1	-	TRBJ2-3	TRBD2	TGTGCCAGCAGCCATCCGGCGGGAGGGGCAGATACGCAGTATTTT	CASSHPAGGADTQYF
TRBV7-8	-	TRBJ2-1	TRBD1	TGTGCCAGCAGAGACAGGGGGCTCGAAGGGGGCTCCTACAATGAGCAGTTCTTC	CASRDRGLEGGSYNEQFF
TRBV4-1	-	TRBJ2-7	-	TGCGCCAGCAGCCAACAACCCCCGGGACATATAACCACCTACGAGCAGTACTTC	CASSQQPPGHITTYEQYF
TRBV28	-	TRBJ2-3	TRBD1	TGTGCCAGCAGAGGGACAGGGTTAGGAGATACGCAGTATTTT	CASRGTGLGDTQYF
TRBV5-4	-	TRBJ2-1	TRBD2	TGTGCCAGCAGCCCGGACGTAGCGGGAGGCAAAAATGAGCAGTTCTTC	CASSPDVAGGKNEQFF
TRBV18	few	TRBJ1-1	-	TGTGCCAGCTCTCTTGGCCTGAACACTGAAGCTTTCTTT	CASSLGLNTEAFF
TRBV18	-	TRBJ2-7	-	TGTGCCAGCTTTAGCGGCCCAACTAGGAACGAGCAGTACTTC	CASFSGPTRNEQYF
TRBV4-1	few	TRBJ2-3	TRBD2	TGCGCCAGCAGCCAAGGAGGACTAGCGGGAGGGTTTAAAGCAGATACGCAGTATTTT	CASSQGGLAGGFKADTQYF
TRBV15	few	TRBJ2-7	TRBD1	TGTGCCACCAGCAGGGGCCGGGACAGGGGGCGCAAATTGTCCAACGAGCAGTACTTC	CATSRGRDRGRKLSNEQYF
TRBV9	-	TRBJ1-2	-	TGTGCCAGCAGCCTGACCCCGGGCTATGGCTACACCTTC	CASSLTPGYGYTF
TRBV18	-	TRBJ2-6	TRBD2	TGTGCCAGCTCACCACCAAGTCTAGCGGGAGTACCTGGGGCCAACGTCCTGACTTTC	CASSPPSLAGVPGANVLTF
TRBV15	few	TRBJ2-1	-	TGTGCCACCAGCCTCTCTAGGTACAATGAGCAGTTCTTC	CATSLSRYNEQFF
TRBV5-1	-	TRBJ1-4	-	TGCGCCAGCCGGCCCATGGGAGGAGTAAATGAAAAACTGTTTTTT	CASRPMGGVNEKLFF
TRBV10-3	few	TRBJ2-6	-	TGTGCCATCAGTGGAGGGATTGGGGCCAACGTCCTGACTTTC	CAISGGIGANVLTF
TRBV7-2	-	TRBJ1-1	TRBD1	TGTGCCAGCAGCTCCGACAGGGAAACTGAAGCTTTCTTT	CASSSDRETEAFF
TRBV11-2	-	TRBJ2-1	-	TGTGCCAGCAGCTTAGATGGACATGAGCAGTTCTTC	CASSLDGHEQFF
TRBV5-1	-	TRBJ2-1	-	TGCGCCAGCAGCTTATCCGATGAGCAGTTCTTC	CASSLSDEQFF
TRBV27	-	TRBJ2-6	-	TGTGCCAGCAGTTTTTCAGGGCCCACCAACGTCCTGACTTTC	CASSFSGPTNVLTF
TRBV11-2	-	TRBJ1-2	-	TGTGCCAGCAGCTTACGCCTAAACTATGGCTACACCTTC	CASSLRLNYGYTF
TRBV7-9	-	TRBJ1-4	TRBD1	TGTGCCAGCAGCTTACGACAGGGAGAGGGTGAAAAACTGTTTTTT	CASSLRQGEGEKLFF
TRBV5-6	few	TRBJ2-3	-	TGTGCCAGCAACAACCCCCGGGCCGGGGGTTTCACAGATACGCAGTATTTT	CASNNPRAGGFTDTQYF
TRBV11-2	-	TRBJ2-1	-	TGTGCCAGCAGCCTACTTAGTGGCTACGGTGAGCAGTTCTTC	CASSLLSGYGEQFF
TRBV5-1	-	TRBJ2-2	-	TGCGCCAGCAGCTTGGGCAAAAACACCGGGGAGCTGTTTTTT	CASSLGKNTGELFF
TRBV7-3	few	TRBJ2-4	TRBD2	TGTGCCAGCAGCCCGGGGACTAGCGGTAGCATTCAGTACTTC	CASSPGTSGSIQYF
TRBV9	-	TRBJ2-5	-	TGTGCCCTAGTTAGGGAGACCCAGTACTTC	CALVRETQYF
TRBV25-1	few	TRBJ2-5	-	TGTGCCAGCAGTGAATCGTCCAGACAGCAAGAGACCCAGTACTTC	CASSESSRQQETQYF
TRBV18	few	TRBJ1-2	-	TGTGCCAGCTCACCAGATACAGGGAACTATGGCTACACCTTC	CASSPDTGNYGYTF
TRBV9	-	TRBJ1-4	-	TGTGCCAGCAGCGTTAGGACAAGCGGTGAAAAACTGTTTTTT	CASSVRTSGEKLFF
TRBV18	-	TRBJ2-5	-	TGTGCCAGCTCGGAGGGGGCGCGGGAGACCCAGTACTTC	CASSEGARETQYF
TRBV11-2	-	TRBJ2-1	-	TGTGCCAGCAGCTTGGTTATTAGCTCTTCCCGGCTTGAGCAGTTCTTC	CASSLVISSSRLEQFF
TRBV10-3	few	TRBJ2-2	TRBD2	TGTGCCATCAGTAAGCGGGAGCGTACGAACACCGGGGAGCTGTTTTTT	CAISKRERTNTGELFF
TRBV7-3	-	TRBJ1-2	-	TGTGCCAGCAGCGCGGAGCCGAACTATTTCGGGACCTTC	CASSAEPNYFGTF